The 20 T cell receptor beta chains presented below share a single source sample, sequenced in a study of shared clonotypes between healthy human individuals. Some clones are missing from TCRdb's copy, which holds only in-frame ones; the method was immunoSEQ multiplex PCR. Of about 1 million clones detected, about 75% appear once; the ten largest clones hold roughly 1.4%. Sequences were obtained from memory CD4+ T cells sorted from blood. Subset given: CD45RA-negative fraction. Receptor source: a man between 18 and 29 years old in good health.

The chain employs TRBV11-2 and TRBJ2-7; D remains unclear. The CDR3 is 14 amino acids. V gave up 0 bases and J gave up 3 bases, with 9 bases separating them. Germline assignment: CDR1 SGHAT and CDR2 FQNNGV. The DNA of the CDR3 is TGTGCCAGCAGCTTAGATTGGACCCTCTACGAGCAGTACTTC. Translated, it gives CASSLDWTLYEQYF.

This clone was picked up one time. The genes are TRBV19 and TRBJ2-5; 12 bases are shared with TRBD2. Per germline, CDR1 LNHDA and CDR2 SQIVND (reference sequence). This CDR3 has 16 amino acids. V gave up 4 bases and J gave up 7 bases; unmatched junction bases: 10. The CDR3 nucleotides are TGTGCCAGTAGTACCGCTAGCGGGAGGGCCGTTGGGACCCAGTACTTC. Translating gives CASSTASGRAVGTQYF. The full variable domain, completed using reference TRBV19 and TRBJ2-5, is DGGITQSPKYLFRKEGQNVTLSCEQNLNHDAMYWYRQDPGQGLRLIYYSQIVNDFQKGDIAEGYSVSREKKESFPLTVTSAQKNPTAFYLCASSTASGRAVGTQYFGPGTRLLVL.

This chain uses TRBV19 with TRBJ1-5; possible D gene TRBD1, 6 bases. This CDR3 has 17 amino acids. Germline V gene lookup returns CDR1 LNHDA and CDR2 SQIVND (reference sequence). The ends were cut back, 6 bases at V and 0 bases at J, with 18 bases in the middle. This CDR3 is CASRGGTAVHSNQPQHF. The CDR3, as DNA: TGTGCCAGTAGAGGGGGGACGGCGGTTCATAGCAATCAGCCCCAGCATTTT.

This clone was seen more than once but under ten times. The chain couples TRBV10-3 to TRBJ1-4, with unresolved D. The germline CDR1 and CDR2 sequences are ENHRY and SYGVKD. Between the trimmed V and J ends, which lost 0 bases and 4 bases, there was a span of 12 bases. The CDR3 extends over 16 amino acids. CDR3 region: CAISESRGYGNEKLFF. DNA of the CDR3: TGTGCCATCAGTGAGTCCCGGGGATACGGTAATGAAAAACTGTTTTTT.

The rearrangement uses TRBV7-2 and TRBJ2-2; TRBD2 agrees at 9 bases. CDR1 and CDR2 from the germline V gene are SGHTA and FQGNSA. The junction had 8 bases not matched to a gene; V was cut back by 5 bases and J by 7 bases. The CDR3 is made up of 15 amino acids. The CDR3 bases are TGTGCCAGCAGCCCGGGGACTAGCAATGGCGGGGAGCTGTTTTTT. Translation gives CASSPGTSNGGELFF.

This clone showed up just once. This sequence joins TRBV5-1 and TRBJ2-3; weak D call: TRBD2 (7 bases). The CDR3 loop spans 16 amino acids. V was cut by 1 base and J by 1 base, with 13 bases left in between. Germline CDR1 SGHRS, CDR2 YFSETQ. Written as DNA, the CDR3 is TGCGCCAGCAGCTTGAATGGGAGGGGGGGCACAGATACGCAGTATTTT. It translates to CASSLNGRGGTDTQYF.

This clone occurred once. The rearrangement links TRBV10-3 to TRBJ1-5; D may be TRBD1 (5 bases). Deletions cut 6 bases from V and 0 bases from J, with 12 bases between. The CDR3 spans 15 residues. Per the germline V gene, CDR1 is ENHRY and CDR2 is SYGVKD. The CDR3 DNA follows: TGTGCCATCAGCGAGGACAATAATAGCAATCAGCCCCAGCATTTT. This codes for CAISEDNNSNQPQHF.

The chain joins TRBV6-1 to TRBJ2-2; D unclear. The ends were cut back, 6 bases at V and 6 bases at J, with 17 bases in the middle. The CDR3 has 15 residues. In germline, CDR1 is MNHNS, CDR2 SASEGT. CDR3 bases: TGTGCCAGCAGCGAGAACCGGGCCAAATCCGGGGAGCTGTTTTTT. Its protein product is CASSENRAKSGELFF.

The CDR3 DNA sequence: TGTGCCAGCAGCCGCGGGACCTCGGGGACTGAAGCTTTCTTT. Amino acids: CASSRGTSGTEAFF. The J gene is TRBJ1-1, the V gene TRBV7-2, with D possibly matching TRBD1 (5 bases). Trimming removed 5 bases at V and 5 bases at J, with 15 bases between. Germline assignment: CDR1 SGHTA and CDR2 FQGNSA. This CDR3 comprises 14 residues.

The chain links TRBV10-3 to TRBJ1-3, with D perhaps TRBD1 (5 bases). V shed 7 bases and J shed 7 bases, with 8 bases lying between them. Germline CDR1 is ENHRY and CDR2 is SYGVKD. The CDR3 has 11 amino acids. The chain's CDR3 is CAINPGNTIYF. The CDR3 DNA is TGTGCCATCAATCCAGGGAACACCATATATTTT.

This sequence joins TRBV2 and TRBJ2-5; D is possibly TRBD2 (7 bases). CDR1 is SNHLY and CDR2 is FYNNEI in the germline V gene. The CDR3 totals 13 residues. V was trimmed by 4 bases and J by 7 bases, leaving 13 bases between them. The CDR3 DNA follows: TGTGCCAGCAGTGGGGGGGGCCAGGGGACCCAGTACTTC. Encoded protein: CASSGGGQGTQYF.

This clone was detected once. The chain links TRBV2 to TRBJ1-6; unclear D gene. The ends were cut back, 7 bases at V and 3 bases at J, with 10 bases in the middle. This CDR3 spans 14 amino acids. The germline CDR1 and CDR2 sequences are SNHLY and FYNNEI. Here the CDR3 DNA reads TGTGCCAGCAATCTCTTAGGCTATAATTCACCCCTCCACTTT. Amino acids: CASNLLGYNSPLHF.

The chain recombines TRBV30 with TRBJ1-6; possibly TRBD1 for D (6 bases). The germline V gene has CDR1 GTSNPN and CDR2 SVGIG (reference sequence). The CDR3 extends over 15 amino acids. V shed 2 bases and J shed 7 bases, with 15 bases lying between them. This chain's CDR3 is CAWSYLEGGNSPLHF. CDR3 nucleotide sequence: TGTGCCTGGAGTTACCTAGAGGGGGGGAATTCACCCCTCCACTTT.

At least ten counts were recorded for this clone. This chain uses TRBV6-6 with TRBJ2-7; 10 nucleotides agree with TRBD2. This CDR3 has 15 residues. The ends lost 6 bases at V and 2 bases at J; junction bases unmatched: 7. Looked up from germline, CDR1 is MNHNY and CDR2 is SVGAGI (reference sequence). CDR3: CASSREAGGPYEQYF. The CDR3 DNA is TGTGCCAGCAGCCGAGAAGCGGGAGGGCCCTACGAGCAGTACTTC.

This chain connects TRBV5-4 to TRBJ1-1; D is unresolved. The germline V gene encodes CDR1 SGHNT and CDR2 YYREEE (reference sequence). V was clipped by 0 bases and J by 0 bases, with 9 bases between them. CDR3 length equals 15 residues. The CDR3 reads CASSLEAGMNTEAFF. CDR3 in DNA: TGTGCCAGCAGCTTGGAGGCGGGCATGAACACTGAAGCTTTCTTT. The whole variable domain, remainder taken from reference TRBV5-4 and TRBJ1-1, is ETGVTQSPTHLIKTRGQQVTLRCSSQSGHNTVSWYQQALGQGPQFIFQYYREEENGRGNFPPRFSGLQFPNYSSELNVNALELDDSALYLCASSLEAGMNTEAFFGQGTRLTVV.

Points on this clone: Different DNA sequences within this sample yield the same CDR3. The chain is built from TRBV9 and TRBJ2-3, with a tentative D call TRBD1 (7 bases). The CDR3 runs 14 residues. The V and J ends lost 3 bases and 3 bases respectively, with 11 bases between them. Germline lookup yields CDR1 SGDLS and CDR2 YYNGEE. The CDR3 region is CASSAGGGTDTQYF. CDR3 bases: TGTGCCAGCAGCGCAGGGGGAGGAACAGATACGCAGTATTTT. Together with reference TRBV9 and TRBJ2-3, the CDR3 gives the full variable domain: DSGVTQTPKHLITATGQRVTLRCSPRSGDLSVYWYQQSLDQGLQFLIQYYNGEERAKGNILERFSAQQFPDLHSELNLSSLELGDSALYFCASSAGGGTDTQYFGPGTRLTVL.

V is TRBV6-6 and J is TRBJ1-1, with a possible D match to TRBD1 (5 bases). Germline CDR1 is MNHNY and CDR2 is SVGAGI (reference sequence). V was trimmed by 2 bases and J by 4 bases, leaving 14 bases between them. The CDR3 loop spans 15 amino acids. The CDR3, as DNA: TGTGCCAGCAGTTACACTAGGGACTGGGGCACTGAAGCTTTCTTT. Amino acids: CASSYTRDWGTEAFF.

This chain links TRBV7-3 with TRBJ2-2; D unclear. Trimming took off 5 bases at V and 2 bases at J, with 9 bases between the two ends. CDR1 and CDR2 from the germline V gene are SGHTA and FQGTGA. The CDR3 contains 14 residues. The CDR3 reads CASSLGSNTGELFF. CDR3 sequence (DNA): TGTGCCAGCAGCCTTGGTTCTAACACCGGGGAGCTGTTTTTT.

The chain joins TRBV5-1 to TRBJ2-2, with 9 bases matching TRBD1. CDR3 length equals 16 residues. V lost 4 bases and J lost 1; bases outside the gene matches: 5. Germline V gives CDR1 SGHRS, CDR2 YFSETQ. This CDR3 reads CASSPSDRGNTGELFF. CDR3 DNA sequence: TGCGCCAGCAGCCCATCGGACAGGGGGAACACCGGGGAGCTGTTTTTT.

The chain carries TRBV28 and TRBJ2-5, with TRBD2 matching 12 bases. V shed 6 bases, J shed 5 bases, and the junction held 7 bases outside the gene matches. The germline V gene encodes CDR1 MDHEN and CDR2 SYDVKM. The CDR3 runs to 15 residues. The CDR3 bases are TGTGCCAGCAGGTCTAGCGGGGGGGCATCGGAGACCCAGTACTTC. Amino acid sequence: CASRSSGGASETQYF. Variable domain in full (rest from reference TRBV28 and TRBJ2-5): DVKVTQSSRYLVKRTGEKVFLECVQDMDHENMFWYRQDPGLGLRLIYFSYDVKMKEKGDIPEGYSVSREKKERFSLILESASTNQTSMYLCASRSSGGASETQYFGPGTRLLVL.